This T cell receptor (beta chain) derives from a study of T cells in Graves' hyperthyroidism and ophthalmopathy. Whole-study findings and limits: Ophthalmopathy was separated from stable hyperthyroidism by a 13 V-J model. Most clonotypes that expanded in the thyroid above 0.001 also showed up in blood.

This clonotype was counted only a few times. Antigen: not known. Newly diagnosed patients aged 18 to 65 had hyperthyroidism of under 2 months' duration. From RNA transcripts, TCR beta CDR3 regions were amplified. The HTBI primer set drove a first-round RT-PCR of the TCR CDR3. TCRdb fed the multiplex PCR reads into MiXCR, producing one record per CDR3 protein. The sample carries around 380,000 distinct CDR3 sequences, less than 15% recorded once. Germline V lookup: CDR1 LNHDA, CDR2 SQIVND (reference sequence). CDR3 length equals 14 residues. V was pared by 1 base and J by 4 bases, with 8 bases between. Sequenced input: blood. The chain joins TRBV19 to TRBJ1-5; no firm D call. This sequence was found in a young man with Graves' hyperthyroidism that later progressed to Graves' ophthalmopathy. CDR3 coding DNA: TGTGCCAGTAGTATAGGGGTGCTAAATCAGCCCCAGCATTTT. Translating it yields CASSIGVLNQPQHF.